This TCR beta chain appears in the sequencing data of a study of T-cell memory formation after mild COVID-19. At the level of the study: TCR clustering was largely donor specific. General observations from the study: Contracting CD8+ clones were enriched in EMRA, CD4+ mainly in CM and EM. Clones from the second wave (peaking day 37) had unconfirmed SARS-CoV-2 specificity.

TCRdb independently ran MiXCR on the 5' RACE reads; one entry per CDR3 protein. Of some 320,000 distinct CDR3 sequences in the sample, about 13% were seen once. V shed 4 bases, J shed 6 bases, and the junction held 11 bases outside the gene matches. The CDR3 loop spans 15 amino acids. The sample holds a few counts of this clonotype. Its antigen is undetermined. Sequencing input: PBMCs or a T cell subset sorted from them (not recorded which). The chain employs TRBV12-3 or TRBV12-4 and TRBJ2-7; 8 bases fit TRBD2. The source of this sequence is a young man who had mild COVID-19 (a few samples of this study predate the infection). Cell type and time point are not known. Here the CDR3 reads CASSSSGGGLGEQYF. CDR3 nucleotides: TGTGCCAGCAGTTCATCGGGGGGGGGCCTGGGCGAGCAGTACTTC.